What follows is one TCR beta chain and its context. The target antigen is unknown. The data were obtained in a study of post-analysis software for immune sequencing data. The TCR beta cDNA libraries carried unique molecular identifiers. One entry per CDR3 protein, called by TCRdb with MiXCR from the PCR reads. The profile shows about 460,000 distinct CDR3 sequences, under 55% of them singletons. The CDR3 is 17 amino acids. V was pared by 6 bases and J by 0 bases, with 4 bases of the junction left unmatched. Looked up from germline, CDR1 is ENHRY and CDR2 is SYGVKD. Study-level results: Patients had higher frequencies than controls of a few TRBV segments, including TRBV5-6, TRBV5-1 and TRBV20-1.

V is TRBV10-3 and J is TRBJ2-1; 14 positions match TRBD2. The clonotype comes from a girl aged 10-17 years with multiple sclerosis. Material for sequencing was blood. Here the CDR3 DNA reads TGTGCCATCAGCCGACTAGCGGGAGGGCTCTCCTACAATGAGCAGTTCTTC. Amino acids: CAISRLAGGLSYNEQFF.